The source of this T cell receptor (beta chain) is a study of T-cell reconstitution after alpha-beta-depleted transplantation in children. At least ten counts were recorded for this clonotype. Preparing the TCRbeta library involved the use of unique molecular identifiers. TCRdb recomputed calls from the PCR reads with MiXCR, one row per CDR3 protein. The sample gives 170,000 or so distinct CDR3 sequences, about 6.3% of which show up once; 3% is in the top ten. V was clipped by 1 base and J by 2 bases, with 16 bases between them. Germline-derived CDR1 and CDR2 are SGHRS and YFSETQ. The CDR3 covers 18 residues.

This specimen was PBMCs from the stem cell graft donor, taken from the stem cell graft. The J gene is TRBJ2-6, the V gene TRBV5-1; tentatively, D is TRBD1 (6 bases). This clonotype was sampled from a human donor who donated a stem cell graft to a child with Wiskott-Aldrich syndrome. The CDR3 region is CASSLRAQGSTGANVLTF. The DNA of the CDR3 is TGCGCCAGCAGCTTGCGCGCACAGGGCTCTACTGGGGCCAACGTCCTGACTTTC.